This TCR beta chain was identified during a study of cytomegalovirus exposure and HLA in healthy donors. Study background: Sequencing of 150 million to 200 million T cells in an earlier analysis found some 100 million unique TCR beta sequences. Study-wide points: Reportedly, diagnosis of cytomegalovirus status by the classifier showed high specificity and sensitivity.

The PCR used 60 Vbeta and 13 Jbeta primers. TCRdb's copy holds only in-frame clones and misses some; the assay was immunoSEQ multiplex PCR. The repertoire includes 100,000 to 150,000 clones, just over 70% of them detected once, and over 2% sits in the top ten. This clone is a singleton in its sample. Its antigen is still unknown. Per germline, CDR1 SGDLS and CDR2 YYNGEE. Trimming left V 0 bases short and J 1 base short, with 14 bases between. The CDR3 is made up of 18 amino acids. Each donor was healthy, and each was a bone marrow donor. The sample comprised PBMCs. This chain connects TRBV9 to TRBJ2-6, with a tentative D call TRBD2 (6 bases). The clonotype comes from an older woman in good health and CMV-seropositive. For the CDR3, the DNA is TGTGCCAGCAGCGTAGCTGGGGGGTTCTCATCTGGGGCCAACGTCCTGACTTTC. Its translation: CASSVAGGFSSGANVLTF.